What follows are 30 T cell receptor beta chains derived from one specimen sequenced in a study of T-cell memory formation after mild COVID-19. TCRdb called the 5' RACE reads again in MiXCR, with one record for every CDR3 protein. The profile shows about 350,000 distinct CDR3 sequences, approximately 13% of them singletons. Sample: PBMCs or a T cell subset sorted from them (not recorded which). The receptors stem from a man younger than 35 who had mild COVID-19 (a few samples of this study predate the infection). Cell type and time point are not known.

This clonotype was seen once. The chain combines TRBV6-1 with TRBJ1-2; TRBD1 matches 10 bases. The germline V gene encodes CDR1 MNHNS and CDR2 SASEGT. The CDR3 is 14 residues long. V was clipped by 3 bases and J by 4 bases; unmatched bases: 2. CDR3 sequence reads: CASSDGTGVYGYTF. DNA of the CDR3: TGTGCCAGCAGTGACGGGACAGGGGTCTATGGCTACACCTTC.

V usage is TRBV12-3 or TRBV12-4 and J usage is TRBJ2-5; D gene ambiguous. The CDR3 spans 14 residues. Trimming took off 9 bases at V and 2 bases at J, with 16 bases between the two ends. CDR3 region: CASTPYSSQETQYF. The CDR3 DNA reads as TGTGCCAGTACTCCTTACAGCTCACAAGAGACCCAGTACTTC.

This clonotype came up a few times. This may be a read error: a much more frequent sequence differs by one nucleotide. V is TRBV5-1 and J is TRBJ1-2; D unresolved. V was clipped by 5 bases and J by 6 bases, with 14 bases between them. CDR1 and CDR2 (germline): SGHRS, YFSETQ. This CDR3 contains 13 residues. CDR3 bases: TGCGCCAGCAGGCAGAATTATGACGATGGCTACACCTTC. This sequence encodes CASRQNYDDGYTF.

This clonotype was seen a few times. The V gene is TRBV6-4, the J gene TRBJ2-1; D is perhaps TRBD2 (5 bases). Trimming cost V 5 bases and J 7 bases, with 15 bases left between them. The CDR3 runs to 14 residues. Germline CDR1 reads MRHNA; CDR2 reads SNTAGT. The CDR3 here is CASSPSFNANEQFF. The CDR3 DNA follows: TGTGCCAGCAGTCCTAGCTTTAACGCGAATGAGCAGTTCTTC.

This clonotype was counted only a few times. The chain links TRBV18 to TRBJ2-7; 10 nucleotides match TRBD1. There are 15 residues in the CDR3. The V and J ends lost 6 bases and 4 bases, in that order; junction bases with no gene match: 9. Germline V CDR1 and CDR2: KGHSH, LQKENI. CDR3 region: CASSPTGGARYEQYF. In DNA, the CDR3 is TGTGCCAGCTCCCCGACAGGGGGCGCCCGGTACGAGCAGTACTTC.

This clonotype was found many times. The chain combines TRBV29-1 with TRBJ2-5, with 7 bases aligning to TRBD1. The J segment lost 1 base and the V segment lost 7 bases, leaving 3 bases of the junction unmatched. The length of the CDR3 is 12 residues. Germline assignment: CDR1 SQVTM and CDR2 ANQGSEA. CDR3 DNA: TGCAGCGGGGGACAGATCCAAGAGACCCAGTACTTC. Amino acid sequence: CSGGQIQETQYF. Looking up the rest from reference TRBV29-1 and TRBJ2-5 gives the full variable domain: SAVISQKPSRDICQRGTSLTIQCQVDSQVTMMFWYRQQPGQSLTLIATANQGSEATYESGFVIDKFPISRPNLTFSTLTVSNMSPEDSSIYLCSGGQIQETQYFGPGTRLLVL.

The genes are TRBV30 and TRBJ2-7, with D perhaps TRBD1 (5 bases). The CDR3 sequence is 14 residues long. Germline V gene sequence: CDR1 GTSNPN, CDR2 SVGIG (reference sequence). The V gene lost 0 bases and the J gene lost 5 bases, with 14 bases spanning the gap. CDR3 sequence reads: CAWSVSSPGHEQYF. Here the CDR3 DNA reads TGTGCCTGGAGTGTAAGTAGTCCAGGGCACGAGCAGTACTTC. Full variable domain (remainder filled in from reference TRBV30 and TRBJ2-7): SQTIHQWPATLVQPVGSPLSLECTVEGTSNPNLYWYRQAAGRGLQLLFYSVGIGQISSEVPQNLSASRPQDRQFILSSKKLLLSDSGFYLCAWSVSSPGHEQYFGPGTRLTVT.

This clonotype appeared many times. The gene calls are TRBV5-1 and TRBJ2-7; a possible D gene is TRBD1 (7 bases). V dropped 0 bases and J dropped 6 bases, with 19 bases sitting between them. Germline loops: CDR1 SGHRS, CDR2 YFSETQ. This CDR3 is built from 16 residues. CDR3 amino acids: CASSLATGGGEGEQYF. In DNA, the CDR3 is TGCGCCAGCAGCTTGGCCACCGGAGGGGGCGAGGGCGAGCAGTACTTC.

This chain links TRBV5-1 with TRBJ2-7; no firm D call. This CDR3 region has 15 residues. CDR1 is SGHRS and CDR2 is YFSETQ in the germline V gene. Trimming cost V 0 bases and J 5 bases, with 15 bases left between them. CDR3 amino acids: CASSLESVGKDEQYV. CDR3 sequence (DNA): TGCGCCAGCAGCTTGGAGTCGGTGGGGAAAGACGAGCAGTACGTC.

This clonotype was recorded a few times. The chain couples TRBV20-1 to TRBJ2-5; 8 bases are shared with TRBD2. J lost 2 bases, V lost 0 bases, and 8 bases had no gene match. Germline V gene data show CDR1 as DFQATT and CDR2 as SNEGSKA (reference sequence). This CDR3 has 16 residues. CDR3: CSARDYERGMQETQYF. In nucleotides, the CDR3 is TGCAGTGCTAGAGATTATGAGCGGGGGATGCAAGAGACCCAGTACTTC.

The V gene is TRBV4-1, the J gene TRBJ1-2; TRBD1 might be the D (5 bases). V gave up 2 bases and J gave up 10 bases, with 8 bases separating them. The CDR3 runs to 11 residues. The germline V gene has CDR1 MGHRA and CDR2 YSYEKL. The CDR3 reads CASSQRDVYTF. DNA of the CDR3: TGCGCCAGCAGCCAAAGGGACGTCTACACCTTC.

The DNA of the CDR3 is TGTGCCAGCAGCGACCGTGGGCTAGCCGGCAATGAGCAGTTCTTC. Translation gives CASSDRGLAGNEQFF. The V call is TRBV9, the J call TRBJ2-1, with a weak D call TRBD2 (5 bases). V shed 3 bases and J shed 6 bases, with 16 bases lying between them. The CDR3 has 15 amino acids. CDR1 and CDR2 (germline): SGDLS, YYNGEE. Variable domain in full (rest from reference TRBV9 and TRBJ2-1): DSGVTQTPKHLITATGQRVTLRCSPRSGDLSVYWYQQSLDQGLQFLIQYYNGEERAKGNILERFSAQQFPDLHSELNLSSLELGDSALYFCASSDRGLAGNEQFFGPGTRLTVL.

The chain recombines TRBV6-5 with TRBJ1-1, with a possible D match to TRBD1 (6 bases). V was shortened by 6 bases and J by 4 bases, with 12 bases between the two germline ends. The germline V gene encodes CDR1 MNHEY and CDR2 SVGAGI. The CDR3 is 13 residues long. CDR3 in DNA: TGTGCCAGCAGACGGACAGCTCTCACTGAAGCTTTCTTT. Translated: CASRRTALTEAFF.

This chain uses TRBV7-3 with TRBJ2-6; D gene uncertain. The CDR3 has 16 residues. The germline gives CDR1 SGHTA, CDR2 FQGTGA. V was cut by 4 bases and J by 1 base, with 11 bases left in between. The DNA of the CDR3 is TGTGCCAGCAGCTCAGGCCGGCATTCTGGGGCCAACGTCCTGACTTTC. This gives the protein CASSSGRHSGANVLTF. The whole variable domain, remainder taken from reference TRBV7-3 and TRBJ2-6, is GAGVSQTPSNKVTEKGKYVELRCDPISGHTALYWYRQSLGQGPEFLIYFQGTGAADDSGLPNDRFFAVRPEGSVSTLKIQRTERGDSAVYLCASSSGRHSGANVLTFGAGSRLTVL.

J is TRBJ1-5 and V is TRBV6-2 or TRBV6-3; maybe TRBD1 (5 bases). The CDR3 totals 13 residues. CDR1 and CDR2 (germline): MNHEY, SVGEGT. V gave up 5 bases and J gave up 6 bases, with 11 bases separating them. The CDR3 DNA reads TGTGCCAGCAGTCCGATCGGGGCTCAGCCCCAGCATTTT. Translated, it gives CASSPIGAQPQHF.

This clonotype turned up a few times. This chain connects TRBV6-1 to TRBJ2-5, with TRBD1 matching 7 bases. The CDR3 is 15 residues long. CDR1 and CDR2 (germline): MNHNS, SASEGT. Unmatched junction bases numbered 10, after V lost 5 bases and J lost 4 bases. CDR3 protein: CASSQIDRVGETQYF. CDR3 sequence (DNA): TGTGCCAGCAGTCAAATCGACAGGGTGGGAGAGACCCAGTACTTC.

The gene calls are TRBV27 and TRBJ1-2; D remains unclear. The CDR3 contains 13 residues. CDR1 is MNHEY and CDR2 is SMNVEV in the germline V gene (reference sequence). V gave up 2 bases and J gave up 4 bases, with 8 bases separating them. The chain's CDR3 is CASSLGPGYGYTF. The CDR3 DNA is TGTGCCAGCAGTTTAGGGCCGGGCTATGGCTACACCTTC.

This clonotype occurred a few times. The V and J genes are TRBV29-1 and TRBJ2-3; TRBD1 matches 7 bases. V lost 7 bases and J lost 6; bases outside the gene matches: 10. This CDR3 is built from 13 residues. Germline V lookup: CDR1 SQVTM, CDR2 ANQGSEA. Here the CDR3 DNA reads TGCAGCGGCAGGGACAGAAGATGGGATACGCAGTATTTT. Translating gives CSGRDRRWDTQYF.

The CDR3, as DNA: TGTGCCAGCAGCTCGGGCACTTACAATGAGCAGTTCTTC. It codes for CASSSGTYNEQFF. The genes are TRBV7-2 and TRBJ2-1; D unclear. The CDR3 consists of 13 residues. The V and J ends lost 4 bases and 4 bases respectively, with 8 bases between them. Germline V lookup: CDR1 SGHTA, CDR2 FQGNSA.

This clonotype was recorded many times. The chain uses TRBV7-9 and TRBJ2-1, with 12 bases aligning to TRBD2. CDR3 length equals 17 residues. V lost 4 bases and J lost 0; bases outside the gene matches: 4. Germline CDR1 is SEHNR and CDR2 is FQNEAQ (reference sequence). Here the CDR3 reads CASSSGLAGLSYNEQFF. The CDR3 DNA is TGTGCCAGCAGCTCCGGACTAGCGGGGCTCTCCTACAATGAGCAGTTCTTC.

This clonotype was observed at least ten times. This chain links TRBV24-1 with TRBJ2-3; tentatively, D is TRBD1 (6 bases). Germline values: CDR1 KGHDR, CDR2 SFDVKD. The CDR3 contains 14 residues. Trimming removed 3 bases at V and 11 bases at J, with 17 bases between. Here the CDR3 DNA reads TGTGCCACCAGTGATCCCCGGACAGAGAATATGCAGTATTTT. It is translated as CATSDPRTENMQYF.

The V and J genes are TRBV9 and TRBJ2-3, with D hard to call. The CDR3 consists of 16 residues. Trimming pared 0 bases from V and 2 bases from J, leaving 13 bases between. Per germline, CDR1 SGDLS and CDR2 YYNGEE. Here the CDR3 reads CASSVDNRPVTDTQYF. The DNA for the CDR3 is TGTGCCAGCAGCGTAGATAACCGACCAGTCACAGATACGCAGTATTTT.

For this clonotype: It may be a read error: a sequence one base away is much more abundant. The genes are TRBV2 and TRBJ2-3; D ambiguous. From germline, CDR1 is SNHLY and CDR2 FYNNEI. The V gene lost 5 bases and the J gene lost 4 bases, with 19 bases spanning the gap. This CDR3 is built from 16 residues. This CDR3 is CASSPRRLSPPDTQYF. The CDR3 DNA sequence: TGTGCCAGCAGTCCCCGGCGACTCTCACCCCCAGATACGCAGTATTTT.

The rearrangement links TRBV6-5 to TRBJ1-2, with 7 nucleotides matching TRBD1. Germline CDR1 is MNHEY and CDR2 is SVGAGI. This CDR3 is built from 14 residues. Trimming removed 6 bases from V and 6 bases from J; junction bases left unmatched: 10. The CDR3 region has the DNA TGTGCCAGCAGCCGACCCGACAGGGACAATGGCTACACCTTC. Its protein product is CASSRPDRDNGYTF.

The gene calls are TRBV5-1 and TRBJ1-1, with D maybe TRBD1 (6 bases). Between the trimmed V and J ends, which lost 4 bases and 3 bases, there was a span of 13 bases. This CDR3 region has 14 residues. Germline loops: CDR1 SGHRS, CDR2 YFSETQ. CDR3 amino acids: CASSATGWDTEAFF. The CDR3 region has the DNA TGCGCCAGCAGCGCAACAGGGTGGGACACTGAAGCTTTCTTT.

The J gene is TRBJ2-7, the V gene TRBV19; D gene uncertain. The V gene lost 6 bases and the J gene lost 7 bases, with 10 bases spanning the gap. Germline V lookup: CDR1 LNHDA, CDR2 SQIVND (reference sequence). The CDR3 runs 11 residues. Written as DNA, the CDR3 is TGTGCCAGTAGCTCTTACCGGGAGCAGTACTTC. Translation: CASSSYREQYF.

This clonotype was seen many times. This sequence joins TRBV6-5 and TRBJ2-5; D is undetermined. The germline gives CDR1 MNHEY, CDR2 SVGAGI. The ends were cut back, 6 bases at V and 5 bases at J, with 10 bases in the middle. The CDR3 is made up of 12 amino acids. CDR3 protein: CASRGSGETQYF. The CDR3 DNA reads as TGTGCCAGCAGGGGTTCTGGTGAGACCCAGTACTTC.

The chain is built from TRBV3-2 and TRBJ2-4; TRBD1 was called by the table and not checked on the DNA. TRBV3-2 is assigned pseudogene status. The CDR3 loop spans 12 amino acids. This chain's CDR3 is CASLPGQKIQYF. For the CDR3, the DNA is TGTGCCAGCCTACCGGGACAGAAGATTCAGTACTTC.

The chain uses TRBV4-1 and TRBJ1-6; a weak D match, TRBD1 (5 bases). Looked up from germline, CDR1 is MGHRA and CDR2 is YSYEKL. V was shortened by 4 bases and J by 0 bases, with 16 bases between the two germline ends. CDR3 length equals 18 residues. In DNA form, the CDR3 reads TGCGCCAGCAGCCTTTCTAGGGACGGGAGCTCCTATAATTCACCCCTCCACTTT. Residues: CASSLSRDGSSYNSPLHF.

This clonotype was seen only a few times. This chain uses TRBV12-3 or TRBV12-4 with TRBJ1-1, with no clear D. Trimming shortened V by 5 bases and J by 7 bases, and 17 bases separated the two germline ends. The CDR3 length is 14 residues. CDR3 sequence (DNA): TGTGCCAGCAGTCCGAACCTTTACGGCGGTGAAGCTTTCTTT. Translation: CASSPNLYGGEAFF.